This T cell receptor beta chain was documented in a study of T-cell reconstitution after alpha-beta-depleted transplantation in children. Regarding the study as a whole: T-cell numbers and diversity one year post-transplant derived largely from freshly generated T cells.

This clonotype was detected ten times or more. Its antigen is still unknown. Unique molecular identifiers were incorporated into the prepared TCRbeta library. Via MiXCR, TCRdb re-called the PCR reads, giving one row per CDR3 protein. Among more than 500,000 distinct CDR3 sequences listed, about an eighth were seen once. Germline V lookup: CDR1 SQVTM, CDR2 ANQGSEA. The CDR3 contains 12 residues. V was clipped by 5 bases and J by 8 bases, with 13 bases between them. The chain employs TRBV29-1 and TRBJ2-1, with D unclear. This clonotype originated in a female patient younger than 10 who had a stem cell transplant for aplastic anemia, so the T cells may come from the graft donor. This specimen consisted of PBMCs, mostly from graft donor cells, obtained 180 days after TCRalphabeta/CD19-depleted stem cell transplant. The CDR3: CSVLGVKYEQFF. DNA for the CDR3: TGCAGCGTTCTTGGAGTTAAATATGAGCAGTTCTTC.